The 15 T cell receptor beta chains given below trace back to one sample, sequenced in a study of CD8 T cells in Susac syndrome. cDNA came from about 0.46 to 1 ug RNA primed by random hexamers. Using its own MiXCR run on the immunoSEQ multiplex PCR reads, TCRdb lists one record per CDR3 protein. The sample lists roughly 150,000 distinct CDR3 sequences, roughly 95% seen once, with over 0.065% in the top ten. The sequenced sample was CD4+ T cells from PBMCs. These receptors were obtained from a human donor with Susac syndrome.

The chain carries TRBV2 and TRBJ2-5; 8 bases are a match to TRBD2. Trimming removed 4 bases from V and 6 bases from J; junction bases left unmatched: 7. Per the germline V gene, CDR1 is SNHLY and CDR2 is FYNNEI. This CDR3 spans 14 amino acids. CDR3 loop: CASSVIAGRKTQYF. The CDR3 DNA is TGTGCCAGCAGTGTGATAGCGGGGAGAAAGACCCAGTACTTC.

This sequence joins TRBV7-9 and TRBJ2-5, with D unresolved. This CDR3 has 13 residues. V was shortened by 4 bases and J by 4 bases, with 10 bases between the two germline ends. Per the germline V gene, CDR1 is SEHNR and CDR2 is FQNEAQ (reference sequence). In nucleotides, the CDR3 is TGTGCCAGCAGCTACCTCTCCGTAGAGACCCAGTACTTC. This gives the protein CASSYLSVETQYF.

The V call is TRBV6-4, the J call TRBJ1-2; no firm D call. The CDR3 has 11 residues. CDR1 is MRHNA, CDR2 SNTAGT, per germline. Between the trimmed V and J ends, which lost 2 bases and 8 bases, there was a span of 6 bases. DNA for the CDR3: TGTGCCAGCAGTGACAGCCGAGGCTACACCTTC. It is translated as CASSDSRGYTF.

V is TRBV19 and J is TRBJ2-5, with D possibly TRBD1 on 6 matching bases. Germline V gene lookup returns CDR1 LNHDA and CDR2 SQIVND (reference sequence). V lost 7 bases to trimming and J lost 1 base, with 10 bases between them. The CDR3 contains 13 residues. The CDR3 region has the DNA TGTGCCAGTAATACAGGGTCCCAAGAGACCCAGTACTTC. Its protein product is CASNTGSQETQYF.

This rearrangement joins TRBV24-1 to TRBJ2-6; TRBD1 aligns across 9 bases. Germline values: CDR1 KGHDR, CDR2 SFDVKD. Unmatched junction bases numbered 10, after V lost 5 bases and J lost 0 bases. The length of the CDR3 is 19 residues. CDR3 sequence reads: CATSARRTGVSSGANVLTF. The DNA for the CDR3 is TGTGCCACCAGTGCTCGCAGGACAGGGGTCAGCTCTGGGGCCAACGTCCTGACTTTC.

In DNA form, the CDR3 reads TGTGCCACCAGCAGAGATACGGACTACGAGCAGTACTTC. This translates into CATSRDTDYEQYF. The chain is built from TRBV15 and TRBJ2-7; unclear D gene. The CDR3 runs to 13 residues. Trimming took 0 bases from V and 3 from J, leaving 6 bases between them. Germline V gene lookup returns CDR1 LNHNV and CDR2 YYDKDF (reference sequence).

This sequence joins TRBV5-4 and TRBJ2-3; D remains ambiguous. Germline loops: CDR1 SGHNT, CDR2 YYREEE (reference sequence). There are 14 residues in the CDR3. With 4 bases removed from V and 0 bases from J, the gap between germline ends came to 9 bases. CDR3 protein: CASSPGPSTDTQYF. CDR3 sequence (DNA): TGTGCCAGCAGCCCCGGTCCTAGCACAGATACGCAGTATTTT.

This sequence joins TRBV4-1 and TRBJ2-5, with a weak D call TRBD2 (6 bases). Trimming took off 0 bases at V and 6 bases at J, with 17 bases between the two ends. CDR1 and CDR2 (germline): MGHRA, YSYEKL. The CDR3 extends over 16 amino acids. This CDR3 is CASSQERLAILQTQYF. In DNA form, the CDR3 reads TGCGCCAGCAGCCAAGAGAGGCTAGCGATCTTGCAGACCCAGTACTTC.

V and J are TRBV24-1 and TRBJ1-1; the D is unclear. Trimming stripped 3 bases from V and 0 bases from J, with 4 bases between. This CDR3 spans 13 amino acids. Per the germline V gene, CDR1 is KGHDR and CDR2 is SFDVKD. CDR3 region: CATSDGVNTEAFF. The CDR3 DNA reads as TGTGCCACCAGTGATGGAGTGAACACTGAAGCTTTCTTT.

This clonotype has a single count. The CDR3 sequence is CSAAQSNYGYTF. CDR3 nucleotides: TGCAGTGCTGCACAGAGTAACTATGGCTACACCTTC. The V gene is TRBV20-1, the J gene TRBJ1-2, with D hard to call. CDR3 length equals 12 residues. The germline CDR1 and CDR2 sequences are DFQATT and SNEGSKA (reference sequence). V lost 5 bases and J lost 1, with 8 bases in between.

The chain links TRBV3-1 to TRBJ2-7; 9 bases align to TRBD2. Germline CDR1 and CDR2: LGHDT and YNNKEL (reference sequence). The CDR3 is made up of 15 amino acids. V was pared by 4 bases and J by 5 bases, with 9 bases of the junction left unmatched. The CDR3 nucleotides are TGTGCCAGCAGCCCGCTAGCGGGGCTTAACCACGAGCAGTACTTC. Its protein product is CASSPLAGLNHEQYF.

The CDR3 coding sequence is TGTGCCACCAGTGATTCGACCCCGTCCAACACCGGGGAGCTGTTTTTT. It translates to CATSDSTPSNTGELFF. The chain combines TRBV24-1 with TRBJ2-2; D remains ambiguous. The length of the CDR3 is 16 residues. Trimming shortened V by 2 bases and J by 2 bases, and 11 bases separated the two germline ends. Germline V gene lookup returns CDR1 KGHDR and CDR2 SFDVKD.

This chain's CDR3 is CASSRGRALEAFF. CDR3 DNA sequence: TGTGCCAGCAGCCGCGGACGGGCGCTTGAAGCTTTCTTT. This chain uses TRBV5-4 with TRBJ1-1; no clear D. The ends were cut back, 4 bases at V and 7 bases at J, with 14 bases in the middle. Germline V lookup: CDR1 SGHNT, CDR2 YYREEE (reference sequence). There are 13 residues in the CDR3.

The rearrangement uses TRBV3-1 and TRBJ2-1; maybe TRBD2 (7 bases). Per germline, CDR1 LGHDT and CDR2 YNNKEL (reference sequence). There are 18 residues in the CDR3. V dropped 4 bases and J dropped 2 bases, with 21 bases sitting between them. CDR3 protein: CASSLRGGGSGTYNEQFF. CDR3 sequence (DNA): TGTGCCAGCAGCCTAAGGGGGGGCGGGAGCGGCACCTACAATGAGCAGTTCTTC.

This chain joins TRBV7-2 and TRBJ2-1; no clear D. The germline V gene encodes CDR1 SGHTA and CDR2 FQGNSA. V was cut by 5 bases and J by 5 bases, with 13 bases left in between. The CDR3 is made up of 14 amino acids. The DNA of the CDR3 is TGTGCCAGCAGCCCGTCCGGTCACCACAATGAGCAGTTCTTC. Translation gives CASSPSGHHNEQFF.